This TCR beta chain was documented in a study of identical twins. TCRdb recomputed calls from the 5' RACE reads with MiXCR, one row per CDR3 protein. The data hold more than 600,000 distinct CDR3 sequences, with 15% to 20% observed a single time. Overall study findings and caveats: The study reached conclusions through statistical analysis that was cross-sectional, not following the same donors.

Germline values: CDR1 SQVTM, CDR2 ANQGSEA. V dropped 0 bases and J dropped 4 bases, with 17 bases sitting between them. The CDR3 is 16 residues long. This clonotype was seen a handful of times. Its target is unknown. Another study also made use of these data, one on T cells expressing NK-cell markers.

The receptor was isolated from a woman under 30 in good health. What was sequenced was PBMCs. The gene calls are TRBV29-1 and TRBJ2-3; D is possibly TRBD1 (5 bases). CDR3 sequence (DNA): TGCAGCGTTGAAGATGAGTGGGTGCAGGGTGCAGATACGCAGTATTTT. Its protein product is CSVEDEWVQGADTQYF.